The 31 T cell receptor beta chains reported below all come from one sample, sequenced in a study of T cell repertoires in cytomegalovirus infection. TCRdb reprocessed the reads via MiXCR and lists one record per CDR3 protein. The sample consists of some 400,000 distinct CDR3 sequences, approximately 18% of them appearing once. Sample: PBMCs. These receptors were collected from a human donor in good health (CMV status not recorded). Some clones in this sample may be carry-over from other donors' samples.

The chain recombines TRBV5-1 with TRBJ2-3; D perhaps matches TRBD1 (6 bases). Trimming stripped 5 bases from V and 5 bases from J, with 12 bases between. The CDR3 contains 13 residues. Germline CDR1 is SGHRS and CDR2 is YFSETQ. In DNA form, the CDR3 reads TGCGCCAGCAGTGAACAGGGTGAAGATACGCAGTATTTT. Residues: CASSEQGEDTQYF.

This clonotype was seen a handful of times. This sequence joins TRBV7-2 and TRBJ2-1, with no clear D. Germline V gene sequence: CDR1 SGHTA, CDR2 FQGNSA. CDR3 length: 12 residues. V lost 3 bases, J lost 8 bases, and 8 bases lay in between. CDR3 sequence: CASSLLDHEQFF. CDR3 nucleotides: TGTGCCAGCAGCTTGTTGGACCATGAGCAGTTCTTC.

The chain combines TRBV5-1 with TRBJ1-1; D is perhaps TRBD1 (5 bases). The CDR3 extends over 13 amino acids. Germline CDR1 SGHRS, CDR2 YFSETQ. Trimming took off 7 bases at V and 5 bases at J, with 15 bases between the two ends. The CDR3 region is CASRLTGPTEAFF. CDR3 nucleotide sequence: TGCGCCAGCCGTCTAACGGGACCTACTGAAGCTTTCTTT. The full variable domain, its missing parts supplied by reference TRBV5-1 and TRBJ1-1, is KAGVTQTPRYLIKTRGQQVTLSCSPISGHRSVSWYQQTPGQGLQFLFEYFSETQRNKGNFPGRFSGRQFSNSRSEMNVSTLELGDSALYLCASRLTGPTEAFFGQGTRLTVV.

This clonotype was recorded a few times. The chain is built from TRBV6-6 and TRBJ1-1; D possibly corresponds to TRBD1 (5 bases). The CDR3 has 15 residues. V was cut by 2 bases and J by 11 bases, with 21 bases left in between. The germline V gene has CDR1 MNHNY and CDR2 SVGAGI (reference sequence). The CDR3 DNA is TGTGCCAGCAGTTACCACGAGACAGCCACGGTATCGGCTTTCTTT. Translating gives CASSYHETATVSAFF.

This clonotype was recorded at least ten times. This chain uses TRBV18 with TRBJ2-4; possibly TRBD1 for D (5 bases). The CDR3 runs to 14 residues. CDR1 is KGHSH, CDR2 LQKENI, per germline. The germline V and J ends were trimmed by 2 bases and 9 bases, with 14 bases remaining between them. The CDR3 DNA follows: TGTGCCAGCTCACCATCGCTACAGGATAGCATTCAGTACTTC. Its protein product is CASSPSLQDSIQYF.

V and J are TRBV7-8 and TRBJ2-1; possible D gene TRBD2, 6 bases. The CDR3 extends over 14 amino acids. The ends were cut back, 7 bases at V and 5 bases at J, with 15 bases in the middle. CDR1 SGHVS and CDR2 FQNEAQ come from the germline V gene. CDR3 bases: TGTGCCAGCAACGTCCAGGGAGGCAACAATGAGCAGTTCTTC. Its protein is CASNVQGGNNEQFF.

The chain joins TRBV7-9 to TRBJ2-7; weak D call: TRBD1 (6 bases). V lost 5 bases, J lost 7 bases, and 24 bases lay in between. Germline CDR1 SEHNR, CDR2 FQNEAQ (reference sequence). This CDR3 has 16 amino acids. This CDR3 is CASSPGSPGEIWEQYF. The DNA for the CDR3 is TGTGCCAGCAGCCCCGGTTCCCCAGGGGAGATTTGGGAGCAGTACTTC.

With regard to this clonotype: Because it lacks the conserved phenylalanine or tryptophan at the end, this CDR3 is likely a read error. The V call is TRBV7-9, the J call TRBJ2-1, with 8 nucleotides matching TRBD2. J was trimmed by 6 bases and V by 0 bases; bases with no gene match: 4. Germline values: CDR1 SEHNR, CDR2 FQNEAQ (reference sequence). The CDR3 consists of 15 residues. The CDR3 sequence: CASSLAGGGPNEQFC. In nucleotides, the CDR3 is TGTGCCAGCAGCTTAGCGGGCGGGGGGCCCAATGAGCAGTTCTGC.

This clonotype showed up many times. J is TRBJ1-1 and V is TRBV7-9; D gene ambiguous. Trimming removed 10 bases from V and 1 base from J, with 13 bases in between. This CDR3 is built from 13 residues. The germline gives CDR1 SEHNR, CDR2 FQNEAQ (reference sequence). Written as DNA, the CDR3 is TGTGCCACCACTTTCAGCAAGAACACTGAAGCTTTCTTT. Translating gives CATTFSKNTEAFF. The complete variable domain, with remaining parts taken from reference TRBV7-9 and TRBJ1-1, reads DTGVSQNPRHKITKRGQNVTFRCDPISEHNRLYWYRQTLGQGPEFLTYFQNEAQLEKSRLLSDRFSAERPKGSFSTLEIQRTEQGDSAMYLCATTFSKNTEAFFGQGTRLTVV.

The V gene is TRBV12-3 or TRBV12-4, the J gene TRBJ2-5; D uncertain. The CDR3 spans 13 residues. V was clipped by 8 bases and J by 1 base, with 11 bases between them. CDR3 nucleotides: TGTGCCAGCGCTCCTGACGGCCAAGAGACCCAGTACTTC. Translating gives CASAPDGQETQYF.

The sample holds a few counts of this clonotype. The genes are TRBV6-2 or TRBV6-3 and TRBJ2-1; no definite D call. The germline V gene has CDR1 MNHEY and CDR2 SVGEGT. The CDR3 runs 14 residues. Trimming removed 5 bases from V and 3 bases from J, with 11 bases in between. CDR3 amino acids: CASSHRLDYNEQFF. The CDR3 DNA sequence: TGTGCCAGCAGTCACCGACTGGACTACAATGAGCAGTTCTTC.

The chain links TRBV6-5 to TRBJ2-2; D remains ambiguous. Looked up from germline, CDR1 is MNHEY and CDR2 is SVGAGI. Deletions cut 2 bases from V and 6 bases from J, with 7 bases between. This CDR3 has 13 amino acids. The CDR3 DNA reads TGTGCCAGCAGTTACGCCAGACCCGGGGAGCTGTTTTTT. The encoded protein is CASSYARPGELFF.

The J gene is TRBJ2-7, the V gene TRBV7-2; 8 nucleotides align to TRBD2. The CDR3 spans 15 residues. With 3 bases clipped from V and 2 bases from J, the junction kept 6 bases outside the gene matches. Germline V gene lookup returns CDR1 SGHTA and CDR2 FQGNSA. As DNA, the CDR3 is TGTGCCAGCAGCTTCTCGGGACTAGGAGCCTACGAGCAGTACTTC. Amino acids: CASSFSGLGAYEQYF.

CDR3 DNA: TGTGCCAGCAGCCTTCAGGGGGCATATGAAAAACTGTTTTTT. Its protein is CASSLQGAYEKLFF. The V gene is TRBV3-1, the J gene TRBJ1-4; 8 nucleotides line up with TRBD1. This CDR3 is built from 14 residues. Trimming removed 4 bases from V and 6 bases from J; junction bases left unmatched: 4. CDR1 and CDR2 from the germline V gene are LGHDT and YNNKEL (reference sequence).

The rearrangement uses TRBV19 and TRBJ1-2; no clear D gene. CDR1 and CDR2 from the germline V gene are LNHDA and SQIVND (reference sequence). V lost 5 bases, J lost 7 bases, and 8 bases lay in between. There are 11 residues in the CDR3. CDR3 residues: CASSVDGGYTF. In DNA, the CDR3 is TGTGCCAGTAGTGTGGACGGTGGCTACACCTTC.

This clonotype was counted a few times. The chain has TRBV7-6 and TRBJ2-7, with 9 positions matching TRBD2. CDR1 and CDR2 from the germline V gene are SGHVS and FNYEAQ. The CDR3 runs to 15 residues. Unmatched junction bases numbered 7, after V lost 5 bases and J lost 2 bases. The CDR3 reads CASSPRLAATYEQYF. In DNA form, the CDR3 reads TGTGCCAGCAGCCCCCGACTAGCGGCTACCTACGAGCAGTACTTC.

The rearrangement uses TRBV4-1 and TRBJ2-1; D is unclear. V was trimmed by 3 bases and J by 6 bases, leaving 12 bases between them. The CDR3 is 14 amino acids. CDR1 MGHRA and CDR2 YSYEKL come from the germline V gene. The CDR3 coding sequence is TGCGCCAGCAGCCATTGGGTTGATGGCAATGAGCAGTTCTTC. Residues: CASSHWVDGNEQFF.

This clonotype was counted only a few times. V and J are TRBV14 and TRBJ1-1; possible D gene TRBD1, 5 bases. The CDR3 has 13 residues. Germline V CDR1 and CDR2: SGHDN, FVKESK. The V and J ends lost 3 bases and 7 bases respectively, with 12 bases between them. CDR3 protein: CASSQTVGSEAFF. The CDR3 region has the DNA TGTGCCAGCAGCCAGACAGTGGGAAGTGAAGCTTTCTTT.

This clonotype has a handful of counts. The chain carries TRBV11-1 and TRBJ1-5; perhaps TRBD1 as D (5 bases). Germline lookup yields CDR1 SGHAT and CDR2 FQDESV (reference sequence). This CDR3 is built from 16 residues. Trimming took 5 bases from V and 0 from J, leaving 14 bases between them. CDR3 amino acids: CASSARTHYSNQPQHF. In nucleotides, the CDR3 is TGTGCCAGCAGCGCCCGGACACATTATAGCAATCAGCCCCAGCATTTT. Combining the CDR3 with reference TRBV11-1 and TRBJ1-5 gives the whole variable domain EAEVAQSPRYKITEKSQAVAFWCDPISGHATLYWYRQILGQGPELLVQFQDESVVDDSQLPKDRFSAERLKGVDSTLKIQPAELGDSAMYLCASSARTHYSNQPQHFGDGTRLSIL.

This clonotype was detected many times. The rearrangement links TRBV7-2 to TRBJ2-2; D gene unclear. CDR3 length equals 12 residues. CDR1 is SGHTA and CDR2 is FQGNSA in the germline V gene. The V end was cut by 5 bases, the J end by 6 bases, with 7 bases between. Here the CDR3 DNA reads TGTGCCAGCAGCCTATATTCCGGGGAGCTGTTTTTT. Residues: CASSLYSGELFF.

Ten or more counts support this clonotype. The chain is built from TRBV11-2 and TRBJ2-3; either TRBD1 or TRBD2 may supply D (5 bases each). Trimming pared 3 bases from V and 0 bases from J, leaving 10 bases between. The CDR3 runs 15 residues. CDR1 SGHAT and CDR2 FQNNGV come from the germline V gene. The CDR3 DNA reads TGTGCCAGCAGCTTGGTCGGGGCTAGCACAGATACGCAGTATTTT. Translated: CASSLVGASTDTQYF. Using reference TRBV11-2 and TRBJ2-3 for the parts outside the CDR3, the full variable domain is EAGVAQSPRYKIIEKRQSVAFWCNPISGHATLYWYQQILGQGPKLLIQFQNNGVVDDSQLPKDRFSAERLKGVDSTLKIQPAKLEDSAVYLCASSLVGASTDTQYFGPGTRLTVL.

At least ten counts were recorded for this clonotype. The rearrangement links TRBV6-2 or TRBV6-3 to TRBJ2-5; D is undetermined. Trimming removed 6 bases at V and 4 bases at J, with 6 bases between. Germline V gene lookup returns CDR1 MNHEY and CDR2 SVGEGT. The CDR3 is made up of 11 amino acids. The CDR3 protein is CASSRRETQYF. The CDR3 DNA reads as TGTGCCAGCAGCCGCCGAGAGACCCAGTACTTC.

This clonotype was picked up many times. The V and J genes are TRBV7-9 and TRBJ2-1; 12 bases are a match to TRBD2. The CDR3 is 16 residues long. Germline V gene data show CDR1 as SEHNR and CDR2 as FQNEAQ (reference sequence). V dropped 5 bases and J dropped 10; count of bases not matched to a gene: 12. The CDR3 DNA reads as TGTGCCAGCAGCCTCCCTAGCGGGAGGGGGGAAGGGGAGCAGTTCTTC. The encoded protein is CASSLPSGRGEGEQFF.

This clonotype has a count of ten or more. The junction departs from germline at one end; a sequencing error may be responsible. The J gene is TRBJ1-1, the V gene TRBV4-1; TRBD1 is a possible D gene (5 bases). The V gene's germline CDR1 is MGHRA and CDR2 YSYEKL. CDR3 length: 13 residues. The CDR3 nucleotides are TGTGCCAGCAGCCAAGTTAGGGGCACTGAAGCTTTCTTT. Amino acids: CASSQVRGTEAFF.

In its sample, this clonotype was seen a few times. The gene calls are TRBV20-1 and TRBJ1-1; 8 positions match TRBD1. The V gene's germline CDR1 is DFQATT and CDR2 SNEGSKA (reference sequence). J lost 1 base, V lost 6 bases, and 4 bases had no gene match. The CDR3 covers 13 residues. CDR3 DNA sequence: TGCAGTGCCAGGGACAGGACGAACACTGAAGCTTTCTTT. Its translation is CSARDRTNTEAFF.

This clonotype was seen more than once but under ten times. The rearrangement uses TRBV5-1 and TRBJ1-2; tentatively, D is TRBD1 (6 bases). The CDR3 has 14 amino acids. Germline V gene data show CDR1 as SGHRS and CDR2 as YFSETQ. Trimming took 1 base from V and 7 from J, leaving 14 bases between them. The CDR3 bases are TGCGCCAGCAGCTTGAGTGTATTGGGGGCTGGCTACACCTTC. Its protein product is CASSLSVLGAGYTF.

This clonotype showed up many times. The V call is TRBV7-2, the J call TRBJ2-2; no clear D gene. CDR1 and CDR2 from the germline V gene are SGHTA and FQGNSA. This CDR3 spans 15 amino acids. V was pared by 3 bases and J by 6 bases, with 14 bases between. CDR3 DNA sequence: TGTGCCAGCAGCTTTGGGTATCGAATGGCCGGGGAGCTGTTTTTT. This encodes CASSFGYRMAGELFF.

The chain joins TRBV6-1 to TRBJ2-1; possibly TRBD1 for D (5 bases). CDR1 and CDR2 (germline): MNHNS, SASEGT. The CDR3 length is 13 residues. Trimming left V 8 bases short and J 9 bases short, with 17 bases between. The CDR3, as DNA: TGTGCCAGCGGGTCCCGAGGCAGGGCTGAGCAGTTCTTC. Translation gives CASGSRGRAEQFF.

This clonotype is a singleton in its sample. The rearrangement joins TRBV4-1 to TRBJ1-2, with D possibly matching TRBD1 (5 bases). V was shortened by 1 base and J by 0 bases, with 12 bases between the two germline ends. The CDR3 totals 16 residues. Germline V CDR1 and CDR2: MGHRA, YSYEKL. CDR3 amino acids: CASSQGGTGSNYGYTF. In DNA, the CDR3 is TGCGCCAGCAGCCAAGGAGGAACAGGCTCTAACTATGGCTACACCTTC.

This clonotype has just a few counts. The chain recombines TRBV12-3 or TRBV12-4 with TRBJ2-3, with D possibly TRBD1 on 6 matching bases. V dropped 6 bases and J dropped 14 bases, with 15 bases sitting between them. The CDR3 is 11 residues long. This chain's CDR3 is CASSQGGQRYF. The CDR3 nucleotides are TGTGCCAGCAGCCAAGGGGGTCAGAGGTATTTT.

V is TRBV5-1 and J is TRBJ2-2; D is unresolved. CDR3 size: 14 residues. With 4 bases removed from V and 1 base from J, the gap between germline ends came to 8 bases. The germline V gene has CDR1 SGHRS and CDR2 YFSETQ. The CDR3 region has the DNA TGCGCCAGCAGCCCGCCGGTGAACACCGGGGAGCTGTTTTTT. It specifies CASSPPVNTGELFF.